This TCR beta chain was sequenced for a study of T cells in Graves' hyperthyroidism and ophthalmopathy. General study findings and limits: Ophthalmopathy onset followed model prediction by a median around six months.

The CDR3 runs to 15 residues. Germline CDR1 MNHEY, CDR2 SVGAGI. The V end was cut by 6 bases, the J end by 1 base, with 15 bases between. As for this clonotype: As yet, its antigen is unknown.

Amplified TCR beta CDR3 regions derived from RNA transcripts. HTBI primers were the set used in a first-round RT-PCR of the TCR CDR3. TCRdb independently ran MiXCR on the multiplex PCR reads; one entry per CDR3 protein. The data contain approximately 330,000 distinct CDR3 sequences, 21% of them singletons. Hyperthyroidism, newly diagnosed and lasting under 2 months, affected patients aged 18 to 65. The authors took PBMCs from 10 ml fresh peripheral blood. The TCR comes from a woman aged 50 to 65 with Graves' hyperthyroidism. Sequenced sample: blood. J is TRBJ2-5 and V is TRBV6-5; no reliable D call. As DNA, the CDR3 is TGTGCCAGCAGGTACCGGCATTTGTTCCAAGAGACCCAGTACTTC. Its protein is CASRYRHLFQETQYF.